This TCR beta chain was sequenced during a study of blood T cell repertoires in COVID-19. For the study at large: The study drew acute and convalescent COVID-19 samples from the United States, Italy and Spain. T cells, B-cell-depleted T cells, or PBMCs provided the cDNA or gDNA that served as material.

In the original processing: By means of reference gene primer amplification, nucleated cell counts were estimated. Method: immunoSEQ multiplex PCR; TCRdb's copy keeps in-frame clones and lacks some. V, J and clone size were drawn from that table, and D and trimming were deduced from the DNA. The sample has approximately 240,000 clones, 80% to 90% seen once. V lost 6 bases to trimming and J lost 3 bases; unmatched junction nucleotides: 7. Germline V gene lookup returns CDR1 MNHEY and CDR2 SVGEGT. This CDR3 is built from 14 residues. The J gene is TRBJ2-7, the V gene TRBV6-2 or TRBV6-3; 8 nucleotides line up with TRBD2. The origin of this receptor is a man aged 50-60 years with acute or convalescent COVID-19. The specimen was peripheral blood. CDR3: CASSHAREVYEQYF. As DNA, the CDR3 is TGTGCCAGCAGCCACGCGCGGGAGGTCTACGAGCAGTACTTC.